The next 14 T cell receptor beta chains were all read from a single sample in a study of CD8 T cells in ankylosing spondylitis. Each CDR3 protein gets one entry after TCRdb re-called the 5' RACE reads with MiXCR. The data hold over 100,000 distinct CDR3 sequences, with around 7% observed a single time. The sequenced sample was blood, either unsorted or a sorted T cell fraction (not recorded which). The receptor set was obtained from a male donor with ankylosing spondylitis or in good health (not recorded which).

This chain links TRBV7-3 with TRBJ2-1, with D unclear. Germline V CDR1 and CDR2: SGHTA, FQGTGA. The V gene lost 1 base and the J gene lost 8 bases, with 12 bases spanning the gap. The length of the CDR3 is 14 residues. CDR3 in amino acids: CASSLNPKKDEQFF. DNA of the CDR3: TGTGCCAGCAGCTTAAATCCTAAGAAGGATGAGCAGTTCTTC. The whole variable domain, remainder taken from reference TRBV7-3 and TRBJ2-1, is GAGVSQTPSNKVTEKGKYVELRCDPISGHTALYWYRQSLGQGPEFLIYFQGTGAADDSGLPNDRFFAVRPEGSVSTLKIQRTERGDSAVYLCASSLNPKKDEQFFGPGTRLTVL.

The table lists this clonotype with many counts. V usage is TRBV5-6 and J usage is TRBJ1-2; D remains unclear. V gave up 0 bases and J gave up 0 bases, with 9 bases separating them. The CDR3 consists of 15 residues. The germline V gene has CDR1 SGHDT and CDR2 YYEEEE. CDR3 residues: CASSLDTVANYGYTF. The CDR3 DNA sequence: TGTGCCAGCAGCTTGGATACAGTAGCTAACTATGGCTACACCTTC.

The sample holds many counts of this clonotype. V gene TRBV19 combines with J gene TRBJ1-2, with D tentatively TRBD1 (6 bases). This CDR3 region has 16 residues. In germline, CDR1 is LNHDA, CDR2 SQIVND (reference sequence). Trimming took off 6 bases at V and 6 bases at J, with 23 bases between the two ends. DNA for the CDR3: TGTGCCAGTAGGACAACCTCGACAGGATCGACCGATGGCTACACCTTC. Protein product: CASRTTSTGSTDGYTF.

The table lists this clonotype with many counts. Relative to the germline gene, one junction end is altered; a read error may explain this. The chain employs TRBV27 and TRBJ2-1; 9 bases are a match to TRBD2. The CDR3 totals 16 residues. Germline V CDR1 and CDR2: MNHEY, SMNVEV (reference sequence). CDR3 coding DNA: TGTGCCAGCAGTGTATCTAGCGGGGAAACCTACAATGAGCAGTTCTTC. This gives the protein CASSVSSGETYNEQFF.

This clonotype was seen ten or more times. The chain carries TRBV10-1 and TRBJ2-7; D is unresolved. The V gene lost 0 bases and the J gene lost 6 bases, with 9 bases spanning the gap. CDR3 length: 13 residues. Germline V gene data show CDR1 as WNHNN and CDR2 as SYGVQD (reference sequence). The CDR3 reads CASSESSVGEQYF. Written as DNA, the CDR3 is TGCGCCAGCAGTGAGTCCTCTGTCGGCGAGCAGTACTTC.

At least ten counts were recorded for this clonotype. This chain uses TRBV9 with TRBJ2-6, with D unclear. V was cut by 4 bases and J by 0 bases, with 5 bases left in between. The CDR3 consists of 14 residues. Looked up from germline, CDR1 is SGDLS and CDR2 is YYNGEE. The CDR3 spells CASSPNSGANVLTF. The CDR3 nucleotides are TGTGCCAGCAGCCCTAACTCTGGGGCCAACGTCCTGACTTTC.

This clonotype appeared many times. The chain carries TRBV6-1 and TRBJ2-2, with D uncertain. Per the germline V gene, CDR1 is MNHNS and CDR2 is SASEGT. The CDR3 totals 15 residues. Trimming removed 7 bases at V and 0 bases at J, with 12 bases between. CDR3 region: CASTLQPSNTGELFF. The CDR3 DNA reads as TGTGCCAGCACCTTACAACCTTCGAACACCGGGGAGCTGTTTTTT.

This clonotype was recorded at least ten times. The rearrangement links TRBV20-1 to TRBJ2-7; unclear D gene. The V end lost 3 bases, the J end lost 0 bases, and 9 bases lay between the germline ends. Germline CDR1 DFQATT, CDR2 SNEGSKA (reference sequence). The CDR3 is 13 amino acids. The CDR3 nucleotides are TGCAGTGCTAGTGACGATAGCTCCTACGAGCAGTACTTC. This sequence encodes CSASDDSSYEQYF.

The chain recombines TRBV20-1 with TRBJ2-1; 8 positions match TRBD2. CDR3 length: 16 residues. The ends lost 3 bases at V and 0 bases at J; junction bases unmatched: 7. Looked up from germline, CDR1 is DFQATT and CDR2 is SNEGSKA (reference sequence). CDR3 region: CSASSGMVSSYNEQFF. As DNA, the CDR3 is TGCAGTGCTAGTAGCGGGATGGTTAGCTCCTACAATGAGCAGTTCTTC.

This clonotype was detected ten times or more. A read error may account for a junction end that differs from germline. This chain connects TRBV7-9 to TRBJ1-2; tentatively, D is TRBD1 (6 bases). Per the germline V gene, CDR1 is SEHNR and CDR2 is FQNEAQ (reference sequence). The CDR3 has 15 amino acids. CDR3 protein: CASSESDRDNYGYTF. DNA for the CDR3: TGTGCCAGCAGCGAATCCGATCGGGACAACTACGGCTACACCTTC.

This clonotype was seen ten or more times. The chain couples TRBV20-1 to TRBJ1-5; 10 bases map to TRBD1. The V gene end was trimmed by 6 bases and the J gene end by 2 bases; junction bases not matched to a gene: 4. The CDR3 runs 14 residues. Germline assignment: CDR1 DFQATT and CDR2 SNEGSKA (reference sequence). This CDR3 reads CSAQTGGGNQPQHF. DNA for the CDR3: TGCAGTGCGCAGACAGGGGGCGGCAATCAGCCCCAGCATTTT.

This clonotype was observed many times. J is TRBJ2-1 and V is TRBV28; the D gene is possibly TRBD2 (5 bases). Germline-derived CDR1 and CDR2 are MDHEN and SYDVKM. This CDR3 contains 15 residues. V gave up 6 bases and J gave up 2 bases, with 14 bases separating them. Here the CDR3 DNA reads TGTGCCAGCAGGGACCGGGGTCCCGCCTACAATGAGCAGTTCTTC. Translation: CASRDRGPAYNEQFF.

This clonotype was detected ten times or more. V is TRBV5-1 and J is TRBJ2-5; the D gene is possibly TRBD2 (5 bases). Trimming took off 2 bases at V and 2 bases at J, with 10 bases between the two ends. The CDR3 loop spans 14 amino acids. Germline V gene data show CDR1 as SGHRS and CDR2 as YFSETQ. CDR3 amino acids: CASSFPGSQETQYF. For the CDR3, the DNA is TGCGCCAGCAGCTTTCCGGGATCACAAGAGACCCAGTACTTC.

This clonotype was seen at least ten times. The J gene is TRBJ1-1, the V gene TRBV10-3, with D tentatively TRBD1 (5 bases). With 6 bases removed from V and 1 base from J, the gap between germline ends came to 9 bases. Germline V gene data show CDR1 as ENHRY and CDR2 as SYGVKD. The CDR3 spans 13 residues. The CDR3 is CAIRGTGNTEAFF. The CDR3 nucleotides read TGTGCCATCAGGGGTACAGGGAACACTGAAGCTTTCTTT.